The clone carrying this T cell receptor (beta chain) was observed at least ten times. As yet, its antigen is unknown. The CDR3 runs 11 residues. Losses at the gene ends were 7 bases for V and 5 bases for J; bases not matched to a gene: 3. Germline V gene data show CDR1 as DFQATT and CDR2 as SNEGSKA (reference sequence). The entry originates in a study of T cells in Graves' hyperthyroidism and ophthalmopathy. The wider study: Pretreatment peripheral blood was obtained at initial diagnosis. Whole-study results and caveats: Stable hyperthyroidism and ophthalmopathy were separated using 13 V-J signatures.

A NOSPECS grade of at least 4, a Clinical Activity Score of at least 3 and duration under 3 months were recorded in ophthalmopathy patients. Extraction of PBMCs used roughly 9.6 ml of fresh peripheral blood. The source material, RNA transcripts, was used to amplify TCR beta CDR3 regions. The primer set for the first-round RT-PCR of the TCR CDR3 was HTBI. TCRdb ran MiXCR on the multiplex PCR reads and lists one entry per CDR3 protein. The repertoire holds 400,000 or so distinct CDR3 sequences, with 11% to 15% as singletons. The specimen was blood. The chain has TRBV20-1 and TRBJ2-7; 9 bases are a match to TRBD2. The clonotype was recovered from a man aged 50 to 60 with Graves' ophthalmopathy. The CDR3 nucleotides read TGCAGTGTTGGACTAGCGAACGAGCAGTACTTC. Its translation is CSVGLANEQYF.